This is a list of T cell receptor beta chains from one sample in a study of blood T cells in healthy people across ages. TCRdb re-called the 5' RACE reads with MiXCR, one entry per CDR3 protein. Of about 1.4 million distinct CDR3 sequences in the sample, approximately 60% were seen once. The specimen was blood. The source is a man between 18 and 29 years old in good health. CDR3s include the opening cysteine and the closing phenylalanine or tryptophan.

v_gene	j_gene	len	CDR3aa
TRBV5-1	TRBJ2-1	17	CASSLERGTGGSNEQFF
TRBV13	TRBJ1-1	17	CASSLHIIGTANTEAFF
TRBV28	TRBJ1-2	16	CASSSPSDGKRGGYTF
TRBV6-6	TRBJ1-1	12	CASSYPDTEAFF
TRBV7-9	TRBJ2-5	14	CASSATSLRETQYF
TRBV20-1	TRBJ1-5	12	CSARGEDQPQHF
TRBV10-3	TRBJ1-2	15	CAISDRTPSNYGYTF
TRBV4-1	TRBJ1-2	14	CASSQRQKNYGYTF
TRBV12-3/TRBV12-4	TRBJ1-2	15	CASSLVLGQPYGYTF
TRBV20-1	TRBJ2-3	13	CSAEARNADTQYF
TRBV6-4	TRBJ2-1	14	CASSAGNEGNEQFF
TRBV20-1	TRBJ2-4	16	CSASGRGREGKNIQYF
TRBV12-3/TRBV12-4	TRBJ2-5	12	CASTTGGETQYF
TRBV21-1	TRBJ1-2	14	CASKIKRPNYGYTF
TRBV2	TRBJ2-5	12	CASTDTSDEQYF
TRBV7-2	TRBJ2-7	12	CASSGPEYEQYF
TRBV27	TRBJ2-7	17	CASSHQGGRVRSYEQYF
TRBV2	TRBJ2-1	14	CATQNQGYHNEQFF
TRBV24-1	-	15	CATSDPRTGVNEQYF
TRBV2	TRBJ1-1	14	CASSERLGNTEAFF
TRBV29-1	TRBJ1-1	15	CSVEVWDRGFTEAFF
TRBV29-1	TRBJ2-7	13	CSVTSASSYEQYF
TRBV28	TRBJ2-6	14	CASRGPQAANVLTF
TRBV5-1	TRBJ2-2	19	CASSLEMRWTGSRTGELFF
TRBV5-1	TRBJ1-4	12	CASSAGQEKLFF
TRBV12-3/TRBV12-4	TRBJ2-6	17	CASSLGQGMLGANVLTF
TRBV29-1	TRBJ2-3	17	CSVEGSPPNYSTDTQYF
TRBV4-3	TRBJ1-2	15	CASSQDSSGRYGYTF
TRBV6-1	TRBJ1-6	16	CASSGRLQGVYSPLHF
TRBV6-1	TRBJ2-3	12	CASSVIRDTQYF
TRBV6-5	TRBJ2-7	14	CASSSTTPAYEQYF
TRBV20-1	TRBJ2-2	14	CSAREGRRSGELFF
TRBV4-1	TRBJ2-5	15	CASSQDQGKGETQYF
TRBV3-1	TRBJ2-7	15	CASSQALAVTYEQYF
TRBV4-1	TRBJ2-2	15	CASSQPGLNTGELFF
TRBV10-2	TRBJ2-5	12	CASNYLQETQYF
TRBV27	TRBJ1-6	15	CASSLSPNLNSPLHF
TRBV24-1	TRBJ2-3	16	CATSESGTPSTDTQYF
TRBV6-5	TRBJ2-5	15	CASSYDRGRQETQYF
TRBV27	TRBJ1-5	16	CASSPEATGSNQPQHF
TRBV20-1	TRBJ2-3	14	CSAYPRGGTDTQYF
TRBV20-1	TRBJ2-7	14	CSANRQGISYEQYF
TRBV5-1	TRBJ2-3	16	CASSSVLGTSKDTQYF
TRBV5-1	TRBJ1-2	14	CASGLAGGVNGYTF
TRBV18	TRBJ1-1	15	CASSPPGQGNTEAFF
TRBV9	TRBJ2-6	15	CASSGRPPGANVLTF
TRBV20-1	TRBJ1-6	14	CSAKVGSYNSPLHF
TRBV20-1	TRBJ1-2	14	CSARGRQGDYGYTF
TRBV20-1	TRBJ2-5	14	CSARAPTSQETQYF
TRBV20-1	TRBJ2-7	17	CSATLGGQTKYRYEQYF